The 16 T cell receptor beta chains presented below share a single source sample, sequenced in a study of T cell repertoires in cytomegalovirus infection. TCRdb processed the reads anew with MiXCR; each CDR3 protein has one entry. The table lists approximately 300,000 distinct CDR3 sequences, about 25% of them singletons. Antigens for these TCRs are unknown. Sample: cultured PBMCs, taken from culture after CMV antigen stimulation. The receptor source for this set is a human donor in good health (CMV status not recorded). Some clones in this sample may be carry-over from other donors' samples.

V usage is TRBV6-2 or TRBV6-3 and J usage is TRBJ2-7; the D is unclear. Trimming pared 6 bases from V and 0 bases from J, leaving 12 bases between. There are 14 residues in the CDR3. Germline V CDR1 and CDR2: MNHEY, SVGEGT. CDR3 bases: TGTGCCAGCAGCTTTTCTACACCCTCCTACGAGCAGTACTTC. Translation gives CASSFSTPSYEQYF.

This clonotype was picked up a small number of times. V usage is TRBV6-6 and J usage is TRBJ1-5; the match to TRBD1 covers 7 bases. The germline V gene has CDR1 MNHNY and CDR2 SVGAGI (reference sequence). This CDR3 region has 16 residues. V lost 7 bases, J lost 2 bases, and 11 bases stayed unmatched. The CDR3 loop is CASNWDSRVRNQPQHF. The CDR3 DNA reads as TGTGCCAGCAACTGGGACAGTAGGGTTCGCAATCAGCCCCAGCATTTT.

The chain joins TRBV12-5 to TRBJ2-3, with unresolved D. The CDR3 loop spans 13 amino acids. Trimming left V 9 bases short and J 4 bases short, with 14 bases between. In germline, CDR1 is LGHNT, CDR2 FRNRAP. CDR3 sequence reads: CASRNPNADTQYF. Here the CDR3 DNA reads TGTGCTAGCCGGAACCCCAATGCAGATACGCAGTATTTT.

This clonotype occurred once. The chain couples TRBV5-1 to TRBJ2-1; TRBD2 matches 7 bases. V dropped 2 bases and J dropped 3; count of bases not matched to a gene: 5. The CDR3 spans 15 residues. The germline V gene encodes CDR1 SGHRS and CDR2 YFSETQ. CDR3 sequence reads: CASSLSGNDYNEQFF. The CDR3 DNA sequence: TGCGCCAGCAGCTTAAGCGGGAACGACTACAATGAGCAGTTCTTC.

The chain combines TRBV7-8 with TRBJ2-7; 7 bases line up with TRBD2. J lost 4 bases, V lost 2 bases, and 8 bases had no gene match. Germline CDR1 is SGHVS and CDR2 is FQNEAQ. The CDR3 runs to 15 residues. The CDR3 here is CASSLTASGDYEQYV. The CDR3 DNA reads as TGTGCCAGCAGCTTAACGGCTAGCGGAGATTACGAGCAGTACGTC.

The CDR3 DNA reads as TGTGCCAGCCAGAACCACAATGAGCAGTTCTTC. Its protein product is CASQNHNEQFF. The chain links TRBV11-2 to TRBJ2-1; D ambiguous. From germline, CDR1 is SGHAT and CDR2 FQNNGV. CDR3 length equals 11 residues. Between the trimmed V and J ends, which lost 8 bases and 5 bases, there was a span of 7 bases.

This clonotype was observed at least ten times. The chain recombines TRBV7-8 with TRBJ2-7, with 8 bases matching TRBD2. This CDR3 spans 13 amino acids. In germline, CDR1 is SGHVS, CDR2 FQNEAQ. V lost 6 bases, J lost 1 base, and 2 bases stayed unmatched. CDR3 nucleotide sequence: TGTGCCAGCAGACTAGCGGTATCCTACGAGCAGTACTTC. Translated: CASRLAVSYEQYF.

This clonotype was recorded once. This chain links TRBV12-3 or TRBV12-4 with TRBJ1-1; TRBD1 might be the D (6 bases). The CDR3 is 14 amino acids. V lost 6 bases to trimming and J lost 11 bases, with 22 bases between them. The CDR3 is CASSPTGHLHGAFF. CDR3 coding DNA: TGTGCCAGCAGCCCGACAGGCCATCTTCACGGGGCTTTCTTT.

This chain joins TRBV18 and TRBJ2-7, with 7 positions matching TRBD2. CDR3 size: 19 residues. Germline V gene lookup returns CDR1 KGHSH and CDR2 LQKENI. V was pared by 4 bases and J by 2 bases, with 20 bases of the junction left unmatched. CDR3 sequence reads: CASSRHLPDAGVVPYEQYF. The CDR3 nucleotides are TGTGCCAGCTCACGACACCTACCCGACGCGGGGGTTGTTCCCTACGAGCAGTACTTC.

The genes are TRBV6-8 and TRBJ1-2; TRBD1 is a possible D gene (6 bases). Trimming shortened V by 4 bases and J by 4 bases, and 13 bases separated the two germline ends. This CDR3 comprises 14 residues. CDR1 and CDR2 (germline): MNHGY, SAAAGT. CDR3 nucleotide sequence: TGTGCCAGCAGTTTAAACAGGGTGATCTATGGCTACACCTTC. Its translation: CASSLNRVIYGYTF.

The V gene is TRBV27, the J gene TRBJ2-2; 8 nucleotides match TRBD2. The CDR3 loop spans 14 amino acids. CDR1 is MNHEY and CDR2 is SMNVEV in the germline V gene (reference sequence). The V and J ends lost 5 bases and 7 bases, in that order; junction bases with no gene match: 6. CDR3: CASSTTSAGGELFF. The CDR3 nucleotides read TGTGCCAGCAGTACGACTAGCGCTGGCGGGGAGCTGTTTTTT.

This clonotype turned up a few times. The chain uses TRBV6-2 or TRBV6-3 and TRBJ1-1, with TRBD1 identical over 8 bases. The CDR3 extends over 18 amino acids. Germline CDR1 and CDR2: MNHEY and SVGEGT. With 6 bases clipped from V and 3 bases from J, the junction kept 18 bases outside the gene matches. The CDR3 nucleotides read TGTGCCAGCAGCAGTACCAGGGGGCGAAGCTTCATGGACACTGAAGCTTTCTTT. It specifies CASSSTRGRSFMDTEAFF.

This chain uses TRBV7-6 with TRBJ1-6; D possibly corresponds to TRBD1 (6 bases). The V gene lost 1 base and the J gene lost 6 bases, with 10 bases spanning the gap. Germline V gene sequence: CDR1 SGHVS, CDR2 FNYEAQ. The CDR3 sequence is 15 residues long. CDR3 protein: CASSLEGQTNSPLHF. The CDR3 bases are TGTGCCAGCAGCTTAGAGGGACAAACTAATTCACCCCTCCACTTT. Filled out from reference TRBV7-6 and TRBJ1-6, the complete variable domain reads GAGVSQSPRYKVTKRGQDVALRCDPISGHVSLYWYRQALGQGPEFLTYFNYEAQQDKSGLPNDRFSAERPEGSISTLTIQRTEQRDSAMYRCASSLEGQTNSPLHFGNGTRLTVT.

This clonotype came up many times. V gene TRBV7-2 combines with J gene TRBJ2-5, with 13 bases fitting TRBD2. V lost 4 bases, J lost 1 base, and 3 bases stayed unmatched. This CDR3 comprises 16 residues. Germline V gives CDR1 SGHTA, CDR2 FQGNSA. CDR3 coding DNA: TGTGCCAGCAGCTCCGGACTAGCGGGAGCCCAAGAGACCCAGTACTTC. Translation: CASSSGLAGAQETQYF.

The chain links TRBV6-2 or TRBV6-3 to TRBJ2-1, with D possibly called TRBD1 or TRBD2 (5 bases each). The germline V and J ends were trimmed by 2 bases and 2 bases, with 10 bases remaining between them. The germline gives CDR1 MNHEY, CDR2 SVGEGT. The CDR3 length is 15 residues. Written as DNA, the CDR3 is TGTGCCAGCAGTTACGGGGGAACAACCTACAATGAGCAGTTCTTC. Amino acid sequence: CASSYGGTTYNEQFF.

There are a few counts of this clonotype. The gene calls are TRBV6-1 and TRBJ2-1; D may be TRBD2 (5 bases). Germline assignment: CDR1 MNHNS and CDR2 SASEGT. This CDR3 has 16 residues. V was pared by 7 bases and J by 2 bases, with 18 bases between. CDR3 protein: CASNPLTRWAYNEQFF. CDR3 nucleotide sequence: TGTGCCAGCAACCCTCTAACTAGATGGGCCTACAATGAGCAGTTCTTC.